The source of this T cell receptor (beta chain) is a study of beta chain features in type 1 diabetes. Across the whole study: Age, gender, cell numbers and subset yield matched between patients and controls. Sorted cells from all samples, numbering fewer than 120,000,000, were examined.

The CDR3 contains 12 residues. The V gene's germline CDR1 is SEHNR and CDR2 FQNEAQ (reference sequence). Trimming removed 3 bases at V and 3 bases at J, with 6 bases between. There are a few counts of this clone. What it recognizes is unknown. The investigators reverse transcribed all of the isolated RNA, so they sequenced expressed TCRB transcripts. Using immunoSEQ multiplex PCR, the repertoire was profiled, and TCRdb retains in-frame clones only, with some absent. The sample includes under 900,000 clones, roughly a sixth of them seen just once. General study points: Here, the possible influence of HLA type (on TCRB rearrangement) remained unresolved.

This chain joins TRBV7-9 and TRBJ2-7; no definite D call. This TCR derives from a woman between 18 and 29 years old in good health. Sample: naive CD4+ T cells from blood. CDR3 loop: CASSFDGYEQYF. The CDR3 bases are TGTGCCAGCAGCTTCGATGGCTACGAGCAGTACTTC.